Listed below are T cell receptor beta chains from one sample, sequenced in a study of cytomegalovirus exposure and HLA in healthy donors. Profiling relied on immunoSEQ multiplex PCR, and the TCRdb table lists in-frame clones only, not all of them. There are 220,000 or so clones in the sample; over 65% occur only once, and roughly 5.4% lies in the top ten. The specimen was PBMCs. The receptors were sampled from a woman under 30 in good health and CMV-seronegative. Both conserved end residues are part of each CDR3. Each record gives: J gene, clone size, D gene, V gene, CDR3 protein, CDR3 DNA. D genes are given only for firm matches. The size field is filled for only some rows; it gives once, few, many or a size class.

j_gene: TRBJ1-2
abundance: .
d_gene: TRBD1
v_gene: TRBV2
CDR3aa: CASQGQGGYGYTF
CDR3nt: TGTGCCAGCCAAGGACAGGGGGGCTATGGCTACACCTTC

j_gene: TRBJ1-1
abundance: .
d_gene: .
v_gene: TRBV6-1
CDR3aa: CASRLQGWTEAFF
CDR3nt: TGTGCCAGCAGGTTACAGGGTTGGACTGAAGCTTTCTTT

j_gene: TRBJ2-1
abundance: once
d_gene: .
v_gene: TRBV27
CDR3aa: CASSPSNGADEQFF
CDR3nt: TGTGCCAGCAGCCCCTCCAACGGGGCCGATGAGCAGTTCTTC

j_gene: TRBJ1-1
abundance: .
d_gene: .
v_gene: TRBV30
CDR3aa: CAWSSGQNTEAFF
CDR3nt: TGTGCCTGGAGTAGCGGCCAGAACACTGAAGCTTTCTTT

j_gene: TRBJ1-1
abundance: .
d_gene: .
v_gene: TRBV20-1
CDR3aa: CSARLNTEAFF
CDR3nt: TGCAGTGCTAGGCTAAACACTGAAGCTTTCTTT

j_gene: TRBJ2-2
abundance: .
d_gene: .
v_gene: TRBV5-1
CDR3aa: CASRPGTQTNTGELFF
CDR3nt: TGCGCCAGCAGACCCGGGACACAAACGAACACCGGGGAGCTGTTTTTT

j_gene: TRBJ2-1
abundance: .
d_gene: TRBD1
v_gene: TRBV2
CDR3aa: CASSEGTGGNEQFF
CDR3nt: TGTGCCAGCAGTGAAGGCACAGGGGGCAATGAGCAGTTCTTC

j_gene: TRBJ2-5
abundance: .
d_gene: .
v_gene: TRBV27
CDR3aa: CASALGGGAGETQYF
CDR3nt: TGTGCCAGCGCCTTAGGAGGGGGGGCGGGGGAGACCCAGTACTTC

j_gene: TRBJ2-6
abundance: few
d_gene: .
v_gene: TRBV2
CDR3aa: CASSYGSGANVLTF
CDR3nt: TGTGCCAGCAGTTACGGGTCTGGGGCCAACGTCCTGACTTTC

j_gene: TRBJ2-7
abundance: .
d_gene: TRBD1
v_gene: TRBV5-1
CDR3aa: CASSLTGGTYEQYF
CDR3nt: TGCGCCAGCAGCTTGACAGGGGGCACCTACGAGCAGTACTTC